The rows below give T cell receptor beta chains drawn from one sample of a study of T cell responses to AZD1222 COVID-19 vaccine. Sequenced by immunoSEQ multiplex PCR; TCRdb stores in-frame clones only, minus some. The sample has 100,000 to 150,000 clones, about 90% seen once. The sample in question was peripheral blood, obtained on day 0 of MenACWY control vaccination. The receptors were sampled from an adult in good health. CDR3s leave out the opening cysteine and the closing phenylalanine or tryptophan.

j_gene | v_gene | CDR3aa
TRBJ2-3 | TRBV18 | ASSPLRVTDTQY
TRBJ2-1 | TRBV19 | ASSIGLAGGYNEQF
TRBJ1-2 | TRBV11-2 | ASSLLDRVGYGYT
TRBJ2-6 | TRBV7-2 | ASSPRTALGANVLT
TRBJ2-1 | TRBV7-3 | ASSSLAGDNEQF
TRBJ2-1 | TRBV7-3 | ASSPLGGYVNEQF
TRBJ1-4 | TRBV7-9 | ASSPRDSPNEKLF
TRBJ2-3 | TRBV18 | ASSPSTDTQY
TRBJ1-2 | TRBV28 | ASRQSDGGYT
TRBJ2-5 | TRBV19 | ASSNSVGGGETQY
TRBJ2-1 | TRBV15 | ATSPRTSGYNEQF
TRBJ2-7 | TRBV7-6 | ASSSTRDYEQY
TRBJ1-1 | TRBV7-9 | ASSLGTENTEAF
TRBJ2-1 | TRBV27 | ASSPLGQGYNEQF
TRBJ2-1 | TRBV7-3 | ASSLTRGYNEQF
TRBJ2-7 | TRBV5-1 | ASSSGPTSGMREQY
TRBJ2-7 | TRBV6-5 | ASGLDGSSYEQY
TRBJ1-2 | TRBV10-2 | ASTKGRSGDGYT
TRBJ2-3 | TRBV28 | ASSGMTSGGTDTQY
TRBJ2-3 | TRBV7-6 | ASSNTDTQY
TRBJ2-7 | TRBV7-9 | ASSSLAGTYEQY
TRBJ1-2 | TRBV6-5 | ASRNTGGGNYGYT
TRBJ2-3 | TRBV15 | ATSPHLKRTGVADTQY
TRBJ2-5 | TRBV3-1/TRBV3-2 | ASSPYGLAGETQY
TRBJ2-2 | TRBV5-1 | ASSWTSGGTGELF
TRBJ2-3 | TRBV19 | ASRWTGRDTQY
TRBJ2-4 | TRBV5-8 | ASSFGILAKNIQY
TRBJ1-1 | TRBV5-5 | ASSPGPGTGNTEAF
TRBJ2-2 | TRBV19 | ASSIDLIGFVPNTGELF
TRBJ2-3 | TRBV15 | ATSREVRTDTQY
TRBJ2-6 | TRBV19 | ASSIWGTNVLT
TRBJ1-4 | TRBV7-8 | ASSLARGGGHEKLF
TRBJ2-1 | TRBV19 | ASSIIGPNTYNEQF
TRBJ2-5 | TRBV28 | ASSPRTGWETQY
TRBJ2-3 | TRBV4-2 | ASSPSRAEITDTQY
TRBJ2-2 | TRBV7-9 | ASSLKPLGGGTNTGELF
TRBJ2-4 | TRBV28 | ASSLTGEDLGKAKNIQY